The 25 T cell receptor beta chains below all came from one sample that was sequenced in a study of T cells in women clearing cervical HPV infection. Repertoires were generated with immunoSEQ multiplex PCR, while TCRdb's copy carries only in-frame clones and drops some. In all, the sample yields approximately 44,000 clones. The sample was blood buffy coat. The source is a woman between 18 and 69 years old with a cervical HPV16 infection that either progressed to CIN3+ or cleared (not recorded which).

Comments on this clone: The CDR3 end is not reached by the read, which stops 3 residues before it; the germline J gene fills it in. The rearrangement uses TRBV5-1 and TRBJ1-4; maybe TRBD1 (6 bases). V shed 1 base and J shed 5 bases, with 6 bases lying between them. Looked up from germline, CDR1 is SGHRS and CDR2 is YFSETQ. This CDR3 has 13 residues. The covered CDR3 bases are TGCGCCAGCAGCTTGACAGGGAATGAAAAA. Encoded protein: CASSLTGNEK. The whole CDR3 is CASSLTGNEKLFF.

A remark on this clone: Read sequence stops 3 residues before the CDR3 end, and the germline J gene provides the missing end. The rearrangement uses TRBV19 and TRBJ1-2; 7 bases line up with TRBD1. Germline V CDR1 and CDR2: LNHDA, SQIVND (reference sequence). The CDR3 covers 14 residues. The trim removed 7 bases at V and 5 bases at J, leaving 10 bases unmatched. CDR3 loop: CASNPGGIRYGYTF. The sequenced part of the CDR3 DNA is TGTGCCAGTAATCCAGGGGGGATACGGTATGGC.

Concerning this clone: The CDR3 end lies 3 residues beyond the end of the read and is filled in from the germline J gene. V gene TRBV7-3 combines with J gene TRBJ2-1; TRBD2 matches 7 bases. Germline CDR1 reads SGHTA; CDR2 reads FQGTGA. CDR3 size: 16 residues. The junction had 3 bases not matched to a gene; V was cut back by 1 base and J by 0 bases. The sequenced part of the CDR3 DNA is TGTGCCAGCAGCTTAAAGGGCGGGAGCTCCTACAATGAG. Amino acids: CASSLKGGSSYNE. The whole CDR3 region reads CASSLKGGSSYNEQFF.

The DNA read from the CDR3 is TGCAGCGTGAGGGTACAGAACACTGAA. This translates into CSVRVQNTE. The whole CDR3 region reads CSVRVQNTEAFF. The V call is TRBV29-1, the J call TRBJ1-1, with D unclear. The sequence runs out 3 residues before the end of the CDR3; the remainder is reconstructed from the germline J gene. The CDR3 consists of 12 residues. Germline values: CDR1 SQVTM, CDR2 ANQGSEA. V lost 6 bases to trimming and J lost 1 base, with 9 bases between them.

For this clone: The read gets to within 3 residues of the CDR3 end, and the germline J gene fills in the rest. This chain connects TRBV19 to TRBJ2-3; weak D call: TRBD2 (5 bases). The CDR3 covers 12 residues. CDR1 is LNHDA, CDR2 SQIVND, per germline (reference sequence). V was cut by 5 bases and J by 5 bases, with 8 bases left in between. The DNA read from the CDR3 is TGTGCCAGTAGTCCCACTAGAGATACG. Amino acids: CASSPTRDT. The entire CDR3 reads CASSPTRDTQYF.

About this clone: The observed sequence ends 3 residues before the CDR3 terminus, with the missing tail filled in from the germline J gene. The rearrangement links TRBV2 to TRBJ2-3; 8 nucleotides agree with TRBD1. CDR1 is SNHLY, CDR2 FYNNEI, per germline. CDR3 length: 19 residues. The V gene end was trimmed by 6 bases and the J gene end by 0 bases; junction bases not matched to a gene: 17. CDR3 sequence: CASSRRGTGGPTSTDTQYF. Incomplete CDR3 DNA: TGTGCCAGCAGCCGCCGCGGCACAGGGGGGCCAACTAGCACAGATACG.

The CDR3 sequence: CASSFSGSTGEQYF. The CDR3 DNA, read in part, is TGCGCCAGCAGCTTTAGCGGGAGTACAGGCGAG. The chain employs TRBV5-1 and TRBJ2-7, with 9 bases lining up with TRBD2. The CDR3 goes on 3 residues after the read ends, and that part is filled in from the germline J gene. CDR1 is SGHRS and CDR2 is YFSETQ in the germline V gene. The CDR3 extends over 14 amino acids. Unmatched junction bases numbered 6, after V lost 2 bases and J lost 6 bases. Filled out from reference TRBV5-1 and TRBJ2-7, the complete variable domain reads KAGVTQTPRYLIKTRGQQVTLSCSPISGHRSVSWYQQTPGQGLQFLFEYFSETQRNKGNFPGRFSGRQFSNSRSEMNVSTLELGDSALYLCASSFSGSTGEQYFGPGTRLTVT.

On this clone itself: The read finishes 3 residues shy of the CDR3 end, and the germline J gene is used to complete it. The chain is built from TRBV5-4 and TRBJ2-3; D remains unclear. The germline gives CDR1 SGHNT, CDR2 YYREEE (reference sequence). Deletions cut 0 bases from V and 2 bases from J, with 7 bases between. The CDR3 consists of 14 residues. CDR3: CASSLGLITDTQYF. The sequenced CDR3 bases are TGTGCCAGCAGCTTGGGACTCATCACAGATACG. Combining the CDR3 with reference TRBV5-4 and TRBJ2-3 gives the whole variable domain ETGVTQSPTHLIKTRGQQVTLRCSSQSGHNTVSWYQQALGQGPQFIFQYYREEENGRGNFPPRFSGLQFPNYSSELNVNALELDDSALYLCASSLGLITDTQYFGPGTRLTVL.

Notes on this clone: The read stops 3 residues short of the end of the CDR3; the missing end is completed from the germline J gene. The chain joins TRBV6-2 or TRBV6-3 to TRBJ1-4, with 9 bases aligning to TRBD1. After removal of 3 bases from V and 2 bases from J, the junction contained 4 bases not matched to a gene. The CDR3 covers 16 residues. The germline V gene encodes CDR1 MNHEY and CDR2 SVGEGT. The sequenced part of the CDR3 DNA is TGTGCCAGCAGTTATTCGGGACAGGGTACTAATGAAAAA. Its protein is CASSYSGQGTNEK. The CDR3 reads in full as CASSYSGQGTNEKLFF.

Regarding this clone: The read finishes 3 residues shy of the CDR3 end, and the germline J gene is used to complete it. The chain uses TRBV5-1 and TRBJ2-2; TRBD2 aligns across 12 bases. Trimming took 2 bases from V and 0 from J; bases not matched to a gene: 11. Germline V gene data show CDR1 as SGHRS and CDR2 as YFSETQ. The CDR3 runs 20 residues. CDR3 sequence reads: CASSFSGGLAGHSNTGELFF. Partial CDR3 DNA: TGCGCCAGCAGCTTCTCTGGGGGACTAGCGGGCCATTCGAACACCGGGGAG. The complete variable domain, with remaining parts taken from reference TRBV5-1 and TRBJ2-2, reads KAGVTQTPRYLIKTRGQQVTLSCSPISGHRSVSWYQQTPGQGLQFLFEYFSETQRNKGNFPGRFSGRQFSNSRSEMNVSTLELGDSALYLCASSFSGGLAGHSNTGELFFGEGSRLTVL.

In regard to this clone: The read terminates 3 residues ahead of where the CDR3 ends, so the germline J gene completes it. This chain links TRBV5-4 with TRBJ2-3; 7 nucleotides align to TRBD1. Germline CDR1 reads SGHNT; CDR2 reads YYREEE (reference sequence). V was pared by 4 bases and J by 2 bases, with 4 bases of the junction left unmatched. The CDR3 covers 14 residues. CDR3 DNA, as far as it was read: TGTGCCAGCAGCGAGGGACAGTACACAGATACG. This sequence encodes CASSEGQYTDT. The full-length CDR3 reads as CASSEGQYTDTQYF.

As concerns this clone: The CDR3 end is not reached by the read, which stops 3 residues before it; the germline J gene fills it in. V is TRBV18 and J is TRBJ2-2; a possible D gene is TRBD1 (6 bases). The V end was cut by 6 bases, the J end by 4 bases, with 15 bases between. The CDR3 has 15 amino acids. Looked up from germline, CDR1 is KGHSH and CDR2 is LQKENI. The sequenced part of the CDR3 DNA is TGTGCCAGCTCGAGGCGGACAGAACTCACCGGGGAG. Translating it yields CASSRRTELTGE. The whole CDR3 protein reads CASSRRTELTGELFF.

In regard to this clone: The CDR3 extends 3 residues past the end of the read, so its final part is completed from the germline J gene. This chain joins TRBV13 and TRBJ2-3; the D is unclear. The germline gives CDR1 PRHDT, CDR2 FYEKMQ (reference sequence). V lost 5 bases and J lost 0, with 18 bases in between. The CDR3 has 17 amino acids. The CDR3 is CASSLTGVSFSTDTQYF. The DNA read from the CDR3 is TGTGCCAGCAGCCTAACGGGTGTCTCCTTTAGCACAGATACG.

As to this clone: The read is 3 residues too short to cover the CDR3 end, so that end is filled in from the germline J gene. The gene calls are TRBV12-3 or TRBV12-4 and TRBJ2-3; 9 bases align to TRBD2. The trim removed 2 bases at V and 2 bases at J, leaving 2 bases unmatched. The CDR3 length is 15 residues. CDR3 DNA (partial): TGTGCCAGCAGTTTAAGGACTAGCGACACAGATACG. Amino acids: CASSLRTSDTDT. The full CDR3 sequence reads CASSLRTSDTDTQYF.

CDR3 loop: CASIGTFYGYTF. The DNA read from the CDR3 is TGTGCCAGCATCGGGACATTCTATGGC. This sequence joins TRBV28 and TRBJ1-2; a possible D gene is TRBD1 (6 bases). With the read ending 3 residues before the CDR3 end, the germline J gene is used to fill in that end. Germline V gene data show CDR1 as MDHEN and CDR2 as SYDVKM. The CDR3 runs to 12 residues. V was shortened by 7 bases and J by 4 bases, with 10 bases between the two germline ends.

CDR3 sequence: CATSKGTGGYYGYTF. CDR3 bases read: TGTGCCACCAGCAAGGGGACAGGGGGTTACTATGGC. The chain links TRBV15 to TRBJ1-2; 11 bases agree with TRBD1. The read terminates 3 residues before the CDR3 end, so the remaining end is supplied by the germline J gene. V lost 4 bases, J lost 3 bases, and 4 bases stayed unmatched. The germline gives CDR1 LNHNV, CDR2 YYDKDF (reference sequence). The CDR3 consists of 15 residues. The full variable domain, rest sourced from reference TRBV15 and TRBJ1-2, is DAMVIQNPRYQVTQFGKPVTLSCSQTLNHNVMYWYQQKSSQAPKLLFHYYDKDFNNEADTPDNFQSRRPNTSFCFLDIRSPGLGDTAMYLCATSKGTGGYYGYTFGSGTRLTVV.

On this clone: The read gets to within 3 residues of the CDR3 end, and the germline J gene fills in the rest. V usage is TRBV2 and J usage is TRBJ1-5; no definite D call. CDR3 length: 14 residues. V lost 6 bases to trimming and J lost 0 bases, with 9 bases between them. Germline CDR1 and CDR2: SNHLY and FYNNEI. The CDR3 here is CASSGLASNQPQHF. The CDR3 bases that were read are TGTGCCAGCAGCGGACTCGCTAGCAATCAGCCC.

With regard to this clone: The read comes to an end 3 residues before the CDR3 does, leaving the germline J gene to fill in the end. The rearrangement links TRBV20-1 to TRBJ1-2; D might be TRBD1 (5 bases). Germline V gene sequence: CDR1 DFQATT, CDR2 SNEGSKA (reference sequence). V was shortened by 0 bases and J by 4 bases, with 12 bases between the two germline ends. The CDR3 is 14 amino acids. The CDR3 region is CSARDQGLGYGYTF. CDR3 DNA (partial): TGCAGTGCTAGAGATCAGGGACTTGGCTATGGC.

Note on this clone: The read ends 3 residues shy of where the CDR3 ends; the end is completed using the germline J gene. The chain is built from TRBV19 and TRBJ1-2; 10 nucleotides line up with TRBD1. CDR1 is LNHDA and CDR2 is SQIVND in the germline V gene (reference sequence). The CDR3 is 14 amino acids. The V and J ends lost 7 bases and 3 bases, in that order; junction bases with no gene match: 5. The part of the CDR3 DNA that was read is TGTGCCAGTACCAGACAGGGGGCCGACTATGGC. Translation gives CASTRQGADYG. The full-length CDR3 reads as CASTRQGADYGYTF.

In the case of this clone: The sequenced fragment ends 3 residues before the CDR3 boundary, so the rest is inferred from the germline J gene. V and J are TRBV20-1 and TRBJ1-5; 9 bases match TRBD1. Per the germline V gene, CDR1 is DFQATT and CDR2 is SNEGSKA (reference sequence). The CDR3 is 17 amino acids. The trim removed 5 bases at V and 1 base at J, leaving 12 bases unmatched. The CDR3 sequence is CSARASDRGWSNQPQHF. CDR3 bases read: TGCAGTGCTCGTGCGTCGGACAGGGGATGGAGCAATCAGCCC.

As concerns this clone: Sequencing ends 3 residues short of the CDR3 end; the germline J gene provides the rest. The V and J genes are TRBV5-4 and TRBJ1-2, with 7 positions matching TRBD1. V lost 3 bases to trimming and J lost 3 bases; unmatched junction nucleotides: 11. Germline values: CDR1 SGHNT, CDR2 YYREEE (reference sequence). The CDR3 runs 16 residues. The CDR3 is CASSSSPGTDYYGYTF. The sequenced CDR3 bases are TGTGCCAGCAGCTCGTCCCCCGGGACAGACTACTATGGC.

Incomplete CDR3 DNA: TGTGCCAGCAGCTTAAATCTCAATGAG. It codes for CASSLNLNE. The entire CDR3 protein is CASSLNLNEQFF. The chain has TRBV11-3 and TRBJ2-1; D ambiguous. The read terminates 3 residues before the CDR3 end, so the remaining end is supplied by the germline J gene. The CDR3 length is 12 residues. Germline values: CDR1 SGHNT, CDR2 YENEEA. Trimming removed 2 bases at V and 6 bases at J, with 5 bases between.

Turning to this clone: The read finishes 3 residues shy of the CDR3 end, and the germline J gene is used to complete it. The V and J genes are TRBV6-1 and TRBJ2-2; D gene ambiguous. V dropped 2 bases and J dropped 7 bases, with 11 bases sitting between them. Germline V gene sequence: CDR1 MNHNS, CDR2 SASEGT. The CDR3 is 14 residues long. Partial CDR3 DNA: TGTGCCAGCAGTGAATCCCTAGTAATCGGGGAG. It yields the protein CASSESLVIGE. The complete CDR3 protein is CASSESLVIGELFF.

CDR3 sequence: CASSLRGVGDSPLHF. The DNA read from the CDR3 is TGCGCCAGCAGCTTGCGTGGGGTCGGGGATTCACCC. This chain uses TRBV5-1 with TRBJ1-6; D unclear. The DNA ends 3 residues before the CDR3 does, and the rest of the CDR3 is filled in from the germline J gene. CDR3 length: 15 amino acids. The germline CDR1 and CDR2 sequences are SGHRS and YFSETQ. With 1 base removed from V and 8 bases from J, the gap between germline ends came to 13 bases.

Note on this clone: Read sequence stops 3 residues before the CDR3 end, and the germline J gene provides the missing end. The V gene is TRBV4-1, the J gene TRBJ1-4, with D possibly matching TRBD1 (5 bases). With 2 bases removed from V and 8 bases from J, the gap between germline ends came to 9 bases. CDR3 length: 13 amino acids. CDR1 is MGHRA, CDR2 YSYEKL, per germline. The sequenced part of the CDR3 DNA is TGCGCCAGCAGCCAACGGGGGTTGGAAAAA. Amino acids: CASSQRGLEK. The whole CDR3 reads CASSQRGLEKLFF.